This is a list of T cell receptor beta chains from one sample in a study of CD8 T cells in Susac syndrome. TCRdb reprocessed the immunoSEQ multiplex PCR reads via MiXCR and lists one record per CDR3 protein. The sample comprises hundreds of thousands of distinct CDR3 sequences, approximately 94% of which are singletons, and approximately 0.15% rests with the top ten. Material for sequencing was CD4+ T cells from PBMCs. Source of these receptors: a human donor with Susac syndrome. CDR3s include the opening cysteine and the closing phenylalanine or tryptophan. D genes are given only for firm matches. Part of the rows lack a size; the others show once, few, many or a class for expanded clones.

>TRBD2|TRBJ2-3|-|TRBV20-1
CSARDGTSGGALSTDTQYF
TGCAGTGCTAGAGACGGGACTAGCGGGGGGGCTCTGAGCACAGATACGCAGTATTTT
>-|TRBJ1-1|-|TRBV11-2
CASSFGGAANTEAFF
TGTGCCAGCAGCTTTGGGGGGGCTGCGAACACTGAAGCTTTCTTT
>-|TRBJ2-7|once|TRBV5-4
CASSLVQWGKDEQYF
TGTGCCAGCAGCTTGGTCCAGTGGGGTAAGGACGAGCAGTACTTC
>-|TRBJ1-2|-|TRBV25-1
CASSEGGSHYTF
TGTGCCAGCAGTGAAGGTGGGAGTCACTACACCTTC
>-|TRBJ1-1|-|TRBV7-3
CASSSGQANTEAFF
TGTGCCAGCAGCTCGGGGCAGGCGAACACTGAAGCTTTCTTT
>TRBD1|TRBJ2-7|-|TRBV5-4
CASSLGQGAGYEQYF
TGTGCCAGCAGCTTGGGACAGGGGGCCGGTTACGAGCAGTACTTC
>-|TRBJ2-1|-|TRBV28
CASSRRVWGSYNEQFF
TGTGCCAGCAGTAGGAGGGTTTGGGGCTCCTACAATGAGCAGTTCTTC
>TRBD1|TRBJ2-7|-|TRBV25-1
CASSENGDRAYEQYF
TGTGCCAGCAGTGAAAATGGAGACAGGGCCTACGAGCAGTACTTC
>TRBD2|TRBJ2-2|-|TRBV6-2/TRBV6-3
CASIIAGFAGELFF
TGTGCCAGCATTATAGCGGGCTTCGCCGGGGAGCTGTTTTTT
>TRBD1|TRBJ2-7|-|TRBV6-5
CASSYGRTTGPPYEQYF
TGTGCCAGCAGTTACGGACGGACGACAGGGCCCCCCTACGAGCAGTACTTC
>-|TRBJ1-1|-|TRBV18
CASSGVTGEAFF
TGTGCCAGCTCAGGGGTCACGGGAGAAGCTTTCTTT
>-|TRBJ1-1|-|TRBV7-2
CASSLIQPNTEAFF
TGTGCCAGCAGCTTAATCCAACCTAACACTGAAGCTTTCTTT
>TRBD2|TRBJ2-1|-|TRBV20-1
CSAPVVGAGVRWNEQFF
TGCAGTGCTCCCGTGGTGGGTGCGGGGGTGCGTTGGAATGAGCAGTTCTTC
>-|TRBJ2-5|-|TRBV18
CASSTGQQETQYF
TGTGCCAGCTCAACTGGACAGCAAGAGACCCAGTACTTC
>TRBD1|TRBJ2-2|-|TRBV5-1
CASSFGDRVNTGELFF
TGCGCCAGCAGCTTTGGGGACAGGGTGAACACCGGGGAGCTGTTTTTT
>-|TRBJ1-2|-|TRBV12-3/TRBV12-4
CASSFIGERGYTF
TGTGCCAGCAGTTTTATCGGTGAGCGGGGCTACACCTTC
>-|TRBJ1-1|-|TRBV4-3
CASSQETMNTEAFF
TGCGCCAGCAGCCAAGAGACCATGAACACTGAAGCTTTCTTT
>-|TRBJ2-7|-|TRBV7-3
CASSSSGDEQYF
TGTGCCAGCAGTTCATCCGGGGACGAGCAGTACTTC
>-|TRBJ1-2|-|TRBV10-3
CAISDRNSNYGYTF
TGTGCCATCAGTGACAGGAACTCTAACTATGGCTACACCTTC
>-|TRBJ2-3|-|TRBV30
CAWSPPGQGWRGTDTQYF
TGTGCCTGGAGTCCACCAGGGCAGGGGTGGCGGGGCACAGATACGCAGTATTTT
>-|TRBJ1-1|-|TRBV28
CASSFGRGGTEAFF
TGTGCCAGCAGTTTCGGGCGCGGCGGCACTGAAGCTTTCTTT
>TRBD2|TRBJ2-5|-|TRBV7-2
CASSYSGGEETQYF
TGTGCCAGCAGCTATAGCGGGGGTGAAGAGACCCAGTACTTC
>-|TRBJ1-5|once|TRBV6-5
CASSRDRIQPQHF
TGTGCCAGCAGTCGGGACCGAATACAGCCCCAGCATTTT
>-|TRBJ1-1|-|TRBV5-4
CASSLEGVRRTEAFF
TGTGCCAGCAGCTTGGAGGGGGTTAGGCGCACTGAAGCTTTCTTT
>-|TRBJ1-1|-|TRBV28
CASSFWASMNTEAFF
TGTGCCAGCAGTTTTTGGGCCAGCATGAACACTGAAGCTTTCTTT
>-|TRBJ2-1|-|TRBV20-1
CSAIPYNEQFF
TGCAGTGCTATACCCTACAATGAGCAGTTCTTC
>TRBD1|TRBJ2-7|-|TRBV11-3
CASSSATGSHEQYF
TGTGCCAGCAGCTCCGCGACAGGGAGCCACGAGCAGTACTTC
>-|TRBJ1-5|-|TRBV7-2
CASYDEAQPQHF
TGTGCCTCATACGACGAAGCTCAGCCCCAGCATTTT
>-|TRBJ2-7|-|TRBV4-3
CASSQESNFGGHSSYEQYF
TGCGCCAGCAGCCAAGAGAGCAACTTTGGGGGACACAGCTCCTACGAGCAGTACTTC
>-|TRBJ2-2|-|TRBV12-3/TRBV12-4
CASTKLGDIGELFF
TGTGCCAGCACCAAATTGGGGGATATCGGGGAGCTGTTTTTT
>-|TRBJ1-1|-|TRBV3-1
CASSQSRVTEAFF
TGTGCCAGCAGCCAGTCCAGGGTCACTGAAGCTTTCTTT
>-|TRBJ1-6|few|TRBV20-1
CSARGGGGNSPLHF
TGCAGTGCTAGAGGGGGGGGAGGTAATTCACCCCTCCACTTT